The 22 T cell receptor beta chains given below trace back to one sample, sequenced in a study of shared clonotypes between healthy human individuals. CD45RO-negative CD8 cells positively selected for CCR7 made up the naive population, which excluded terminally differentiated effector memory CD45RA+ cells. Produced via immunoSEQ multiplex PCR; TCRdb's table is partial and in-frame only. The table records around 700,000 clones, under 95% of them present only once. The sequencing sample was made of naive CD8+ T cells sorted from blood. The receptors shown here come from a man aged 25-45 years in good health.

This rearrangement joins TRBV19 to TRBJ2-1; TRBD1 matches 7 bases. V was clipped by 6 bases and J by 6 bases; unmatched bases: 11. This CDR3 is 15 amino acids long. Germline CDR1 and CDR2: LNHDA and SQIVND (reference sequence). The CDR3 region is CASSRGQNRGNEQFF. CDR3 nucleotides: TGTGCCAGTAGCCGGGGACAGAATAGGGGCAATGAGCAGTTCTTC.

The chain couples TRBV27 to TRBJ2-1, with 8 bases identical to TRBD2. With 7 bases clipped from V and 7 bases from J, the junction kept 9 bases outside the gene matches. The CDR3 has 14 residues. Germline CDR1 reads MNHEY; CDR2 reads SMNVEV (reference sequence). DNA for the CDR3: TGTGCCAGCACCCACGGGACTAGGTCTAATGAGCAGTTCTTC. Translation gives CASTHGTRSNEQFF.

Here the CDR3 reads CASSLLGTGVGEQYF. In nucleotides, the CDR3 is TGTGCCAGCAGTTTATTGGGGACAGGGGTAGGGGAGCAGTACTTC. The chain links TRBV27 to TRBJ2-7; 10 bases fit TRBD1. The germline V gene has CDR1 MNHEY and CDR2 SMNVEV (reference sequence). V dropped 1 base and J dropped 7; count of bases not matched to a gene: 7. The CDR3 loop spans 15 amino acids.

CDR3 sequence reads: CASSLWGVTSGTYEQYF. The CDR3 DNA sequence: TGTGCCAGCAGCTTATGGGGAGTAACTAGCGGGACCTACGAGCAGTACTTC. This chain joins TRBV11-2 and TRBJ2-7, with TRBD2 matching 10 bases. CDR3 length: 17 residues. Unmatched junction bases numbered 9, after V lost 2 bases and J lost 2 bases. Germline-derived CDR1 and CDR2 are SGHAT and FQNNGV.

The V and J genes are TRBV2 and TRBJ1-4, with 9 bases identical to TRBD1. Trimming at V came to 3 bases and at J to 8 bases, leaving 4 bases not matched to a gene. The CDR3 consists of 14 residues. Germline-derived CDR1 and CDR2 are SNHLY and FYNNEI. CDR3 nucleotide sequence: TGTGCCAGCAGTGATGGGACAGGGCGGGAAAAACTGTTTTTT. Translation: CASSDGTGREKLFF.

This chain joins TRBV27 and TRBJ2-3; D possibly corresponds to TRBD1 (5 bases). This CDR3 contains 15 residues. Trimming removed 1 base from V and 2 bases from J, with 10 bases in between. The germline V gene has CDR1 MNHEY and CDR2 SMNVEV (reference sequence). The DNA of the CDR3 is TGTGCCAGCAGTTTATGGGGCGACCCCACAGATACGCAGTATTTT. Translating gives CASSLWGDPTDTQYF.

The rearrangement links TRBV6-5 to TRBJ2-1; TRBD1 might be the D (6 bases). The CDR3 spans 13 residues. The germline gives CDR1 MNHEY, CDR2 SVGAGI. Between the trimmed V and J ends, which lost 4 bases and 4 bases, there was a span of 8 bases. The CDR3 sequence: CASSSDSYNEQFF. CDR3 DNA sequence: TGTGCCAGCAGTTCGGACAGTTACAATGAGCAGTTCTTC.

This chain uses TRBV27 with TRBJ2-6, with 8 bases that match TRBD1. The CDR3 has 15 amino acids. The germline gives CDR1 MNHEY, CDR2 SMNVEV (reference sequence). Trimming at V came to 6 bases and at J to 2 bases, leaving 3 bases not matched to a gene. The CDR3 reads CASRLTGAGANVLTF. The CDR3 nucleotides read TGTGCCAGCAGGTTGACAGGGGCTGGGGCCAACGTCCTGACTTTC.

The V call is TRBV27, the J call TRBJ2-1; D not certain. Germline CDR1 is MNHEY and CDR2 is SMNVEV (reference sequence). Trimming removed 5 bases from V and 4 bases from J, with 12 bases in between. The CDR3 runs to 14 residues. The DNA of the CDR3 is TGTGCCAGCAGTGATGGGCAGTTTTACAATGAGCAGTTCTTC. It specifies CASSDGQFYNEQFF.

The chain couples TRBV28 to TRBJ1-5; D not certain. V gave up 6 bases and J gave up 5 bases, with 20 bases separating them. The CDR3 has 16 residues. Germline V lookup: CDR1 MDHEN, CDR2 SYDVKM. This CDR3 is CASRPTRDTLYQPQHF. The CDR3 DNA follows: TGTGCCAGCAGACCTACTCGAGACACCCTCTATCAGCCCCAGCATTTT.

The chain joins TRBV7-6 to TRBJ1-5; TRBD1 matches 7 bases. Germline loops: CDR1 SGHVS, CDR2 FNYEAQ. V was pared by 4 bases and J by 6 bases, with 9 bases of the junction left unmatched. CDR3 length equals 15 residues. The CDR3 loop is CASSSDREVGQPQHF. Written as DNA, the CDR3 is TGTGCCAGCAGCTCAGACAGGGAGGTCGGTCAGCCCCAGCATTTT.

The rearrangement joins TRBV27 to TRBJ2-1, with D unclear. This CDR3 contains 13 residues. Germline V gene sequence: CDR1 MNHEY, CDR2 SMNVEV (reference sequence). Between the trimmed V and J ends, which lost 2 bases and 8 bases, there was a span of 10 bases. This CDR3 reads CASSLGRAHEQFF. For the CDR3, the DNA is TGTGCCAGCAGTTTAGGTAGGGCGCATGAGCAGTTCTTC.

The chain employs TRBV5-1 and TRBJ2-1, with TRBD1 as a possible D gene (6 bases). The V end lost 0 bases, the J end lost 12 bases, and 13 bases lay between the germline ends. Germline values: CDR1 SGHRS, CDR2 YFSETQ. This CDR3 is 13 amino acids long. DNA of the CDR3: TGCGCCAGCAGCTTGGCTTGGGGGCGAGGGCAGTTCTTC. Protein: CASSLAWGRGQFF. Full variable domain (rest looked up from reference TRBV5-1 and TRBJ2-1): KAGVTQTPRYLIKTRGQQVTLSCSPISGHRSVSWYQQTPGQGLQFLFEYFSETQRNKGNFPGRFSGRQFSNSRSEMNVSTLELGDSALYLCASSLAWGRGQFFGPGTRLTVL.

V gene TRBV7-9 combines with J gene TRBJ2-3; D may be TRBD1 (5 bases). The V end lost 3 bases, the J end lost 1 base, and 8 bases lay between the germline ends. This CDR3 has 14 residues. Germline V lookup: CDR1 SEHNR, CDR2 FQNEAQ (reference sequence). The CDR3 region has the DNA TGTGCCAGCAGCTTTCAGGGCGGCACAGATACGCAGTATTTT. Translated, it gives CASSFQGGTDTQYF.

The J gene is TRBJ1-2, the V gene TRBV9, with D maybe TRBD1 (6 bases). Germline CDR1 reads SGDLS; CDR2 reads YYNGEE. V gave up 5 bases and J gave up 8 bases, with 10 bases separating them. The CDR3 extends over 11 amino acids. CDR3 amino acids: CASRNRGGYTF. The CDR3 region has the DNA TGTGCCAGCAGGAATAGGGGGGGCTACACCTTC.

The rearrangement uses TRBV29-1 and TRBJ2-3, with TRBD1 matching 8 bases. This CDR3 has 14 residues. In germline, CDR1 is SQVTM, CDR2 ANQGSEA. The ends lost 6 bases at V and 1 base at J; junction bases unmatched: 6. The CDR3 loop reads CSVGRDRRTDTQYF. CDR3 in DNA: TGCAGCGTGGGCAGGGACAGGCGCACAGATACGCAGTATTTT.

The chain uses TRBV29-1 and TRBJ2-7; perhaps TRBD2 as D (6 bases). Trimming stripped 7 bases from V and 4 bases from J, with 20 bases between. The V gene's germline CDR1 is SQVTM and CDR2 ANQGSEA. The CDR3 extends over 14 amino acids. Here the CDR3 reads CSAEGGEFGYEQYF. DNA for the CDR3: TGCAGCGCCGAAGGCGGGGAGTTCGGTTACGAGCAGTACTTC.

This clone showed up just a few times. The chain uses TRBV7-2 and TRBJ2-7; D uncertain. V lost 4 bases, J lost 2 bases, and 9 bases lay in between. The CDR3 has 13 residues. CDR1 and CDR2 from the germline V gene are SGHTA and FQGNSA. The CDR3 coding sequence is TGTGCCAGCAGCTGGCGCAATGCCTACGAGCAGTACTTC. Translating gives CASSWRNAYEQYF.

The chain recombines TRBV14 with TRBJ2-1; 12 bases are shared with TRBD2. Germline-derived CDR1 and CDR2 are SGHDN and FVKESK. J gave up 8 bases and V 0 bases, and 5 bases lay outside the gene matches. This CDR3 region has 16 residues. CDR3 in DNA: TGTGCCAGCAGCCAAGAGGGAAGACTAGCGGGAGATGAGCAGTTCTTC. It specifies CASSQEGRLAGDEQFF.

This clone was seen only once. The chain has TRBV7-9 and TRBJ1-5; 9 nucleotides align to TRBD1. Germline V gene sequence: CDR1 SEHNR, CDR2 FQNEAQ (reference sequence). Unmatched junction bases numbered 10, after V lost 4 bases and J lost 6 bases. CDR3 length: 16 residues. The CDR3 sequence: CASSSSPGQGRQPQHF. In DNA form, the CDR3 reads TGTGCCAGCAGCTCATCCCCGGGACAGGGACGTCAGCCCCAGCATTTT.

In this sample, this clone turned up once. The chain recombines TRBV13 with TRBJ2-1, with TRBD2 matching 7 bases. Germline loops: CDR1 PRHDT, CDR2 FYEKMQ (reference sequence). Trimming took 2 bases from V and 6 from J; bases not matched to a gene: 10. The CDR3 has 16 residues. Here the CDR3 DNA reads TGTGCCAGCAGCTTACGGGAGGTGAGCGGGTCCAATGAGCAGTTCTTC. It specifies CASSLREVSGSNEQFF. The variable domain in full, with the rest retrieved from reference TRBV13 and TRBJ2-1, is AAGVIQSPRHLIKEKRETATLKCYPIPRHDTVYWYQQGPGQDPQFLISFYEKMQSDKGSIPDRFSAQQFSDYHSELNMSSLELGDSALYFCASSLREVSGSNEQFFGPGTRLTVL.

V gene TRBV27 combines with J gene TRBJ2-7, with unresolved D. V lost 2 bases and J 2 bases, leaving 10 bases between the germline ends. The germline V gene encodes CDR1 MNHEY and CDR2 SMNVEV (reference sequence). The length of the CDR3 is 14 residues. In DNA, the CDR3 is TGTGCCAGCAGTTTACAGTATGGCGCCTACGAGCAGTACTTC. Translation gives CASSLQYGAYEQYF.